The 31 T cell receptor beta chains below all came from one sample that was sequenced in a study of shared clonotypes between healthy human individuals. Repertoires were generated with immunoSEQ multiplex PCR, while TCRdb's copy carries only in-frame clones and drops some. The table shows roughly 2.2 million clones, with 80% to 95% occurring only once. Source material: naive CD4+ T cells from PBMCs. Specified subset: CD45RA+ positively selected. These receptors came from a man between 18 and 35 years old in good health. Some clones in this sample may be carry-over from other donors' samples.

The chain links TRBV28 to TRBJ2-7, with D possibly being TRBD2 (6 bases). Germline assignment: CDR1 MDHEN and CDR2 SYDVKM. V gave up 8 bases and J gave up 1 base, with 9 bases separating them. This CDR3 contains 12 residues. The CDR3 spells CASGGMSYEQYF. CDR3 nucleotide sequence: TGTGCCAGCGGGGGGATGTCCTACGAGCAGTACTTC. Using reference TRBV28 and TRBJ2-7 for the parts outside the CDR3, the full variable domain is DVKVTQSSRYLVKRTGEKVFLECVQDMDHENMFWYRQDPGLGLRLIYFSYDVKMKEKGDIPEGYSVSREKKERFSLILESASTNQTSMYLCASGGMSYEQYFGPGTRLTVT.

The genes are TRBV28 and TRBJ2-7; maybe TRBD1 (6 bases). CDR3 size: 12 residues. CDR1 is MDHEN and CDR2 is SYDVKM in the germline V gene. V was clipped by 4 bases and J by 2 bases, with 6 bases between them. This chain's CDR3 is CASSYRAYEQYF. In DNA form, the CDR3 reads TGTGCCAGCAGTTACAGGGCCTACGAGCAGTACTTC.

The CDR3 sequence: CSVEGWTSTDTQYF. DNA for the CDR3: TGCAGCGTTGAGGGCTGGACTAGCACAGATACGCAGTATTTT. The rearrangement joins TRBV29-1 to TRBJ2-3, with a tentative D call TRBD2 (5 bases). The V gene's germline CDR1 is SQVTM and CDR2 ANQGSEA. This CDR3 contains 14 residues. V gave up 3 bases and J gave up 0 bases, with 10 bases separating them.

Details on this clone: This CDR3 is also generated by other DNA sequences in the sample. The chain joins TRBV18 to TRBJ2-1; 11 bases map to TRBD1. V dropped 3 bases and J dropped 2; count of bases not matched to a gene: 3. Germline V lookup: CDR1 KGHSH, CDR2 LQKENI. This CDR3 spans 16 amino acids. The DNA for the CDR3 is TGTGCCAGCTCACCGGGACAGGGGGGTACCTACAATGAGCAGTTCTTC. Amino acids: CASSPGQGGTYNEQFF. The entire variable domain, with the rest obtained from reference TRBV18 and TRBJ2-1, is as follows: NAGVMQNPRHLVRRRGQEARLRCSPMKGHSHVYWYRQLPEEGLKFMVYLQKENIIDESGMPKERFSAEFPKEGPSILRIQQVVRGDSAAYFCASSPGQGGTYNEQFFGPGTRLTVL.

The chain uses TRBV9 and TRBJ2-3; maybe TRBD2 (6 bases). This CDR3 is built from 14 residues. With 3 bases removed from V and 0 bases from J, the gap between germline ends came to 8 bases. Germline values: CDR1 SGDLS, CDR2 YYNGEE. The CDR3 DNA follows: TGTGCCAGCAGCGGCGGGATTAGCACAGATACGCAGTATTTT. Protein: CASSGGISTDTQYF.

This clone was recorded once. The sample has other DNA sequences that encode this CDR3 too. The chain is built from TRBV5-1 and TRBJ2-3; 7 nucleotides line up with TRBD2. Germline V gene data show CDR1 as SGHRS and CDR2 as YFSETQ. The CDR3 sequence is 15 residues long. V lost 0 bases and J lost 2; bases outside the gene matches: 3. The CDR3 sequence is CASSLERGDTDTQYF. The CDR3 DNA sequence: TGCGCCAGCAGCTTGGAACGGGGGGACACAGATACGCAGTATTTT. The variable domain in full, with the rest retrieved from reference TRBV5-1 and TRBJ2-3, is KAGVTQTPRYLIKTRGQQVTLSCSPISGHRSVSWYQQTPGQGLQFLFEYFSETQRNKGNFPGRFSGRQFSNSRSEMNVSTLELGDSALYLCASSLERGDTDTQYFGPGTRLTVL.

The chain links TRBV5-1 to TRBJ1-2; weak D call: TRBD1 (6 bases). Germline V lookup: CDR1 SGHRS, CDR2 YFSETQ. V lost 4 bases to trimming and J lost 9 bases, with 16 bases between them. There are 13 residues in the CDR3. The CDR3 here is CASSAQEGGRYTF. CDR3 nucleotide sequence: TGCGCCAGCAGCGCCCAAGAGGGGGGACGCTACACCTTC.

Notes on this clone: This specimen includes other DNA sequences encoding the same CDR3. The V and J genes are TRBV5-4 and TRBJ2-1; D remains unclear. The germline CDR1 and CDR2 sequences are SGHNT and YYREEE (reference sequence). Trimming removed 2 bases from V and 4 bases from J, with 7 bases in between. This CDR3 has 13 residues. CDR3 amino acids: CASSFTSYNEQFF. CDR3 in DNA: TGTGCCAGCAGCTTCACCTCGTACAATGAGCAGTTCTTC.

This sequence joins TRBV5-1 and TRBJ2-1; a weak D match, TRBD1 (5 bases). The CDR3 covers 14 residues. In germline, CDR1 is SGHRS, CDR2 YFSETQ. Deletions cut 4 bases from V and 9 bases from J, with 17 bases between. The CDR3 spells CASSAHSVQGEQFF. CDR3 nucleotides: TGCGCCAGCAGCGCACACAGTGTCCAGGGTGAGCAGTTCTTC.

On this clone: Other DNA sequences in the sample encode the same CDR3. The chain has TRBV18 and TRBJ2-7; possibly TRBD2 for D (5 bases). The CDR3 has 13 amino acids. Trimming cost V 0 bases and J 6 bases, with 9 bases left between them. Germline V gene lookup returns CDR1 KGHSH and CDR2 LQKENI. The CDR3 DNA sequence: TGTGCCAGCTCACCACCCAGCCGGGGCGAGCAGTACTTC. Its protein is CASSPPSRGEQYF. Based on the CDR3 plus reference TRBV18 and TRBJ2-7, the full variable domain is NAGVMQNPRHLVRRRGQEARLRCSPMKGHSHVYWYRQLPEEGLKFMVYLQKENIIDESGMPKERFSAEFPKEGPSILRIQQVVRGDSAAYFCASSPPSRGEQYFGPGTRLTVT.

CDR3 sequence (DNA): TGTGCCAGCTCACCTCTTAGACAGAATCGCGAATACGAGCAGTACTTC. Encoded protein: CASSPLRQNREYEQYF. V is TRBV18 and J is TRBJ2-7; tentative D call: TRBD1 (5 bases). The CDR3 is 16 amino acids. Trimming left V 3 bases short and J 4 bases short, with 19 bases between. Germline assignment: CDR1 KGHSH and CDR2 LQKENI.

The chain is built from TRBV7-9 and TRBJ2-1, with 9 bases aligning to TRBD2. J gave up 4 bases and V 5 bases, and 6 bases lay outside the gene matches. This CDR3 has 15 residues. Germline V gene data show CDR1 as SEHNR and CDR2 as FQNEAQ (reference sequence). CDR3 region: CASSTTSGLYNEQFF. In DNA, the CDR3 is TGTGCCAGCAGCACGACTAGCGGCCTTTACAATGAGCAGTTCTTC.

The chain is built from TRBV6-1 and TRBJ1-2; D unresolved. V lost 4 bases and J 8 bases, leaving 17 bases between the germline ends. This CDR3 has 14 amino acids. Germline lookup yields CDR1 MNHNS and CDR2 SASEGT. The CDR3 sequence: CASSADRALPGYTF. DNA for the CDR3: TGTGCCAGCAGTGCGGACCGGGCTCTGCCGGGCTACACCTTC.

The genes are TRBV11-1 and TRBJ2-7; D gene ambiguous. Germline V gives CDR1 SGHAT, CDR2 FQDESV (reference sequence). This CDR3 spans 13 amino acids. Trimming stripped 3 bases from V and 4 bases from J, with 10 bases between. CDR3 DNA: TGTGCCAGCAGCTTCTCCACTCGGTACGAGCAGTACTTC. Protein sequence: CASSFSTRYEQYF.

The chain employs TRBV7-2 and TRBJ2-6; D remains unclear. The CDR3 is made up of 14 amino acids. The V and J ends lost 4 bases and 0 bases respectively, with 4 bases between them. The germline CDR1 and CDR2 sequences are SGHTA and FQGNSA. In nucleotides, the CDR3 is TGTGCCAGCAGCTCTACCTCTGGGGCCAACGTCCTGACTTTC. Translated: CASSSTSGANVLTF.

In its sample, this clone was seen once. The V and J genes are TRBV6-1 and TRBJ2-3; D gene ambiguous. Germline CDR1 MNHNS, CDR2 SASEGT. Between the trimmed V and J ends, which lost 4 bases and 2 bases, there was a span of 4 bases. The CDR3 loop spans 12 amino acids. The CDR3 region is CASSVNTDTQYF. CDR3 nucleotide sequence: TGTGCCAGCAGTGTTAACACAGATACGCAGTATTTT.

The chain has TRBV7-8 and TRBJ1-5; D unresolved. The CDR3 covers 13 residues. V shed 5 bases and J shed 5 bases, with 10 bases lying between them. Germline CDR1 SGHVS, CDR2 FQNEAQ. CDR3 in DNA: TGTGCCAGCAGCCGGACGGCCGATCAGCCCCAGCATTTT. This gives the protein CASSRTADQPQHF.

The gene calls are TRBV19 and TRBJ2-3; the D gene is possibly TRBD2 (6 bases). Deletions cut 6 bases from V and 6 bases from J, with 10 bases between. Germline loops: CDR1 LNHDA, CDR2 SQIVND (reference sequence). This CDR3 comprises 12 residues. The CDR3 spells CASSPGGDTQYF. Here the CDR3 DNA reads TGTGCCAGTAGCCCTGGGGGGGATACGCAGTATTTT.

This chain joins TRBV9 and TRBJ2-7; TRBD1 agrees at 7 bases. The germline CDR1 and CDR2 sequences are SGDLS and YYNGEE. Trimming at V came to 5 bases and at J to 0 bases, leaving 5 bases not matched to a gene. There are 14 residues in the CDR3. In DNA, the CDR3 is TGTGCCAGCAGTCGCCGGGACAGCTCCTACGAGCAGTACTTC. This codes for CASSRRDSSYEQYF.

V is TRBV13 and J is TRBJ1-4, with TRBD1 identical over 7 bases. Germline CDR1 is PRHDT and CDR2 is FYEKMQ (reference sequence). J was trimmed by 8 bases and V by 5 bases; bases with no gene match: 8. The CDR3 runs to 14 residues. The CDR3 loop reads CASSLRQGQEKLFF. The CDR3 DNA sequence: TGTGCCAGCAGCCTCAGACAGGGACAGGAAAAACTGTTTTTT.

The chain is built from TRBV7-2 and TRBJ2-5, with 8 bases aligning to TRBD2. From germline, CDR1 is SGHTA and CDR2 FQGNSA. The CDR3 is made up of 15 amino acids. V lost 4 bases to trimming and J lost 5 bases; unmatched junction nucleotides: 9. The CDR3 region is CASSYPGRADETQYF. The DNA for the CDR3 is TGTGCCAGCAGCTACCCCGGGAGGGCCGATGAGACCCAGTACTTC.

In DNA, the CDR3 is TGTGCCAGCAGCCAAGATTTACACTACTCCAATGAGCAGTTCTTC. Translation: CASSQDLHYSNEQFF. The rearrangement links TRBV4-2 to TRBJ2-1; no reliable D call. V lost 0 bases to trimming and J lost 6 bases, with 12 bases between them. Germline-derived CDR1 and CDR2 are LGHNA and YNFKEQ. This CDR3 has 15 amino acids.

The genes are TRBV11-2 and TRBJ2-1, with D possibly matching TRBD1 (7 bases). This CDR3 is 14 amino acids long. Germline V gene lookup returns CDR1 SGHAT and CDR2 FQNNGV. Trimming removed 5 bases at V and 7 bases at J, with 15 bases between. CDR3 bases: TGTGCCAGCAGCGCAGGACAGGCGGGGAATGAGCAGTTCTTC. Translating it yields CASSAGQAGNEQFF.

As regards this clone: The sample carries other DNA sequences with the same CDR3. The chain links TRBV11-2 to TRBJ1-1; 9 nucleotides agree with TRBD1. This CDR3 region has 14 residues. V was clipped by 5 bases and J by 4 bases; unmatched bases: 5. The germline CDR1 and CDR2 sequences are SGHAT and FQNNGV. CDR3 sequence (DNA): TGTGCCAGCAGCCCAGACAGGGGGGGCACTGAAGCTTTCTTT. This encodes CASSPDRGGTEAFF.

CDR3: CASRNGQRRSPLHF. In DNA form, the CDR3 reads TGTGCCAGCAGGAACGGACAGCGGCGTTCACCCCTCCACTTT. V is TRBV27 and J is TRBJ1-6; D possibly corresponds to TRBD1 (6 bases). V lost 6 bases and J 9 bases, leaving 15 bases between the germline ends. From germline, CDR1 is MNHEY and CDR2 SMNVEV (reference sequence). The CDR3 extends over 14 amino acids.

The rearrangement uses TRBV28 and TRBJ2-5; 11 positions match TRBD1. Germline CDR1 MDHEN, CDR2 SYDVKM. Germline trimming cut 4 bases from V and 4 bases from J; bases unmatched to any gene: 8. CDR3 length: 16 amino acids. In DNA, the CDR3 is TGTGCCAGCAGTTCCTTCCCCGGGACAGGGGGAGAGACCCAGTACTTC. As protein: CASSSFPGTGGETQYF.

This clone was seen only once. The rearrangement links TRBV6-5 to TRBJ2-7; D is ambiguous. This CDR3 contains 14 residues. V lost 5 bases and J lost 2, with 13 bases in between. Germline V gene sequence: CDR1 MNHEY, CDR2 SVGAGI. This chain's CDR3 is CASSPTTQAYEQYF. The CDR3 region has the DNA TGTGCCAGCAGTCCAACAACACAAGCCTACGAGCAGTACTTC.

The CDR3: CASSLAPSSRSNEQFF. DNA for the CDR3: TGCGCCAGCAGCTTGGCCCCTTCCTCTCGGAGCAATGAGCAGTTCTTC. This rearrangement joins TRBV5-1 to TRBJ2-1; D is undetermined. Between the trimmed V and J ends, which lost 0 bases and 6 bases, there was a span of 16 bases. The germline CDR1 and CDR2 sequences are SGHRS and YFSETQ. The CDR3 is made up of 16 amino acids.

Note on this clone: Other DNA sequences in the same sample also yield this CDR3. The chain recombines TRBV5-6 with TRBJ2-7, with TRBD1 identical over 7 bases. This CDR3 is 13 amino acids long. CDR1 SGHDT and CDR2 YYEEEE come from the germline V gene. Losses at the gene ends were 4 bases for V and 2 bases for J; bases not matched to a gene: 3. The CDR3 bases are TGTGCCAGCAGCCCGGGGACAGCCTACGAGCAGTACTTC. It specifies CASSPGTAYEQYF. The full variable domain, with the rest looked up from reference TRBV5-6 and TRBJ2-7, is DAGVTQSPTHLIKTRGQQVTLRCSPKSGHDTVSWYQQALGQGPQFIFQYYEEEERQRGNFPDRFSGHQFPNYSSELNVNALLLGDSALYLCASSPGTAYEQYFGPGTRLTVT.

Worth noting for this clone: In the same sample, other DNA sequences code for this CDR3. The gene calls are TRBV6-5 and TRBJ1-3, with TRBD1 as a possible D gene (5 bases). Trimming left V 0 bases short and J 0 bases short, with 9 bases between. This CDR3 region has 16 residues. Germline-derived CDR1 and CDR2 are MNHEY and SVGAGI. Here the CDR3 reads CASSYSGRASGNTIYF. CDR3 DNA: TGTGCCAGCAGTTACTCAGGCAGGGCCTCTGGAAACACCATATATTTT.

The CDR3 region is CASSLQGAAEKLFF. CDR3 nucleotides: TGTGCCAGCAGCCTACAGGGGGCAGCGGAAAAACTGTTTTTT. V and J are TRBV2 and TRBJ1-4; 9 bases map to TRBD1. V gave up 6 bases and J gave up 8 bases; unmatched junction bases: 7. From germline, CDR1 is SNHLY and CDR2 FYNNEI. The CDR3 is 14 amino acids. Full variable domain (remainder filled in from reference TRBV2 and TRBJ1-4): EPEVTQTPSHQVTQMGQEVILRCVPISNHLYFYWYRQILGQKVEFLVSFYNNEISEKSEIFDDQFSVERPDGSNFTLKIRSTKLEDSAMYFCASSLQGAAEKLFFGSGTQLSVL.